Following are 8 T cell receptor beta chains from one sample sequenced in a study of blood T cell repertoires in COVID-19. The method was immunoSEQ multiplex PCR; TCRdb's version includes in-frame clones alone and lacks a portion of them. Of fewer than 130,000 clones detected, more than 75% appear once; the ten largest clones hold about 3.5%. Sequencing was carried out using peripheral blood. The receptors here all came from a woman between 45 and 60 years old with acute or convalescent COVID-19.

The chain is built from TRBV2 and TRBJ1-1; 7 bases map to TRBD1. This CDR3 contains 13 residues. With V trimmed by 7 bases and J by 5 bases, 7 bases remained unmatched. The germline CDR1 and CDR2 sequences are SNHLY and FYNNEI. The CDR3 sequence: CASKEDRATEAFF. As DNA, the CDR3 is TGTGCCAGCAAGGAAGACAGGGCGACTGAAGCTTTCTTT.

This clone came up a few times. The chain couples TRBV4-1 to TRBJ2-5; TRBD2 matches at 12 bases. V lost 0 bases and J lost 4; bases outside the gene matches: 15. Germline values: CDR1 MGHRA, CDR2 YSYEKL. The CDR3 contains 20 residues. CDR3 amino acids: CASSQEGVGTSGRRGETQYF. The CDR3 nucleotides read TGCGCCAGCAGCCAAGAGGGCGTGGGTACTAGCGGGAGGAGGGGAGAGACCCAGTACTTC.

This clone has just one count. The CDR3 region is CASSGDRGGNQPQHF. CDR3 DNA sequence: TGTGCCAGCAGTGGGGACAGGGGCGGCAATCAGCCCCAGCATTTT. The chain couples TRBV2 to TRBJ1-5; the match to TRBD1 covers 10 bases. Germline CDR1 and CDR2: SNHLY and FYNNEI. This CDR3 spans 15 amino acids. V lost 4 bases and J lost 2; bases outside the gene matches: 2.

The chain carries TRBV7-2 and TRBJ1-6; 11 bases match TRBD1. Germline V lookup: CDR1 SGHTA, CDR2 FQGNSA. The CDR3 is 14 residues long. Trimming took 1 base from V and 10 from J; bases not matched to a gene: 0. For the CDR3, the DNA is TGTGCCAGCAGCTTAGGGACAGGGGGCTCACCCCTCCACTTT. This translates into CASSLGTGGSPLHF.

The chain combines TRBV24-1 with TRBJ2-5; 15 bases are shared with TRBD2. In germline, CDR1 is KGHDR, CDR2 SFDVKD. The CDR3 has 21 residues. V lost 1 base and J lost 2; bases outside the gene matches: 13. The CDR3 sequence: CATSDLNRGTSGRTSQETQYF. In DNA, the CDR3 is TGTGCCACCAGTGATTTAAACCGCGGGACTAGCGGGAGGACTTCACAAGAGACCCAGTACTTC.

The rearrangement links TRBV2 to TRBJ1-2; 8 bases are shared with TRBD1. V shed 6 bases and J 6 bases; nucleotides not matched to a gene: 12. This CDR3 has 15 amino acids. Per the germline V gene, CDR1 is SNHLY and CDR2 is FYNNEI. The CDR3 DNA follows: TGTGCCAGCAGGGCCTCAGGGGGCTGGGGCAATGGCTACACCTTC. Translating gives CASRASGGWGNGYTF.

The J gene is TRBJ1-2, the V gene TRBV14; D is undetermined. Trimming took off 6 bases at V and 4 bases at J, with 18 bases between the two ends. The CDR3 consists of 15 residues. Germline V gene lookup returns CDR1 SGHDN and CDR2 FVKESK. The CDR3 nucleotides are TGTGCCAGCAGTCTACAGACCCACGGCGTCTATGGCTACACCTTC. Translation: CASSLQTHGVYGYTF.

The chain uses TRBV11-3 and TRBJ2-2; no reliable D call. Germline V gives CDR1 SGHNT, CDR2 YENEEA. Trimming took 1 base from V and 1 from J, leaving 10 bases between them. This CDR3 is built from 16 residues. Here the CDR3 DNA reads TGTGCCAGCAGCTTAGCACCCACAGAGAACACCGGGGAGCTGTTTTTT. Translation: CASSLAPTENTGELFF.